This TCR beta chain was retrieved from a study of T-cell memory formation after mild COVID-19. Study results and caveats: Contracting CD8+ clones were enriched in EMRA, CD4+ mainly in CM and EM. Day 15 to 85 contracting clones showed balanced CD4/CD8; day 15 to 37 expanders favored CD4+.

About this clonotype: Its specificity is unknown.

TCRdb re-analysed the 5' RACE reads in MiXCR, keeping a single row per CDR3 protein. The sample lists fewer than 60,000 distinct CDR3 sequences; 25% to 30% were seen once. This CDR3 spans 13 amino acids. V was clipped by 0 bases and J by 11 bases, with 13 bases between them. Germline values: CDR1 MNHEY, CDR2 SVGAGI. The sequence was obtained from a young man who had mild COVID-19 (a few samples of this study predate the infection). Cell type and time point are not known. The chain combines TRBV6-5 with TRBJ1-1; perhaps TRBD1 as D (5 bases). Specimen: PBMCs or a T cell subset sorted from them (not recorded which). CDR3 in amino acids: CASSYSQGARAFF. For the CDR3, the DNA is TGTGCCAGCAGTTACTCGCAAGGGGCGCGTGCTTTCTTT.